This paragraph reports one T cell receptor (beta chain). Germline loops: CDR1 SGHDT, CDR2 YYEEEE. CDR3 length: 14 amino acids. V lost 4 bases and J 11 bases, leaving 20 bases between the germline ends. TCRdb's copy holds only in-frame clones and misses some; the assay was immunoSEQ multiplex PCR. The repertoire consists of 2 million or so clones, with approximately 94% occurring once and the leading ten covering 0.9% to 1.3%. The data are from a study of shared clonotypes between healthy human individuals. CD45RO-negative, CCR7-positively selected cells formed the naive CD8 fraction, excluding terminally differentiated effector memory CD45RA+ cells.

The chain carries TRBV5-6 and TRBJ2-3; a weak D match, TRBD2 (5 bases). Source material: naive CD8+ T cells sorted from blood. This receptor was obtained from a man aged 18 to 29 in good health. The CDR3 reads CASSGREGPEVQYF. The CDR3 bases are TGTGCCAGCAGCGGTCGCGAGGGCCCAGAGGTGCAGTATTTT.